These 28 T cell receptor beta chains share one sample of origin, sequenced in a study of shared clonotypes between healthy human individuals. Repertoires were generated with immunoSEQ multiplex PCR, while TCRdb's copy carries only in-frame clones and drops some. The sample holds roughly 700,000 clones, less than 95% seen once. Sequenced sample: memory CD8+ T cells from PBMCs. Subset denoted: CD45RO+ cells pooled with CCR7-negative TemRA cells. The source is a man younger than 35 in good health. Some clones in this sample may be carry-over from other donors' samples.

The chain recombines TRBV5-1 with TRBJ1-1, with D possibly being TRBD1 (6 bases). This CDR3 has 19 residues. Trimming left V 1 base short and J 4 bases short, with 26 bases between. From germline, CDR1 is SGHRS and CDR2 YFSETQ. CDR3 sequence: CASSLNGASGRTGPTEAFF. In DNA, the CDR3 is TGCGCCAGCAGCTTGAATGGGGCATCAGGCAGAACAGGGCCCACTGAAGCTTTCTTT.

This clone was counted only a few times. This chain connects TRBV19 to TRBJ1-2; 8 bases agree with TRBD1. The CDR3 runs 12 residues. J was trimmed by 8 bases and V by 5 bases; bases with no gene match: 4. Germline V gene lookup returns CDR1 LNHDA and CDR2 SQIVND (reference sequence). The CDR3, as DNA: TGTGCCAGTAGTCAGGGGGCGTGGGGCTACACCTTC. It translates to CASSQGAWGYTF. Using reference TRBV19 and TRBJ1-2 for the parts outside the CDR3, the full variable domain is DGGITQSPKYLFRKEGQNVTLSCEQNLNHDAMYWYRQDPGQGLRLIYYSQIVNDFQKGDIAEGYSVSREKKESFPLTVTSAQKNPTAFYLCASSQGAWGYTFGSGTRLTVV.

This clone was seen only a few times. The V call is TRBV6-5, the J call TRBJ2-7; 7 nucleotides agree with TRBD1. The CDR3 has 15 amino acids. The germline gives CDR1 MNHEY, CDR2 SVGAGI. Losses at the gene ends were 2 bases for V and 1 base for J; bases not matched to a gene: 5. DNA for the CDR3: TGTGCCAGCAGTTACGGCCCGGGACAGTCCTACGAGCAGTACTTC. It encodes CASSYGPGQSYEQYF.

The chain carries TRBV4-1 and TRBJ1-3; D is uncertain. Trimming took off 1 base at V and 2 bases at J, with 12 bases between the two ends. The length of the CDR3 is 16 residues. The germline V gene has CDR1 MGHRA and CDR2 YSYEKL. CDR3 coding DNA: TGCGCCAGCAGCCAAGGAGTGGGTCCGGCTGGAAACACCATATATTTT. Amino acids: CASSQGVGPAGNTIYF.

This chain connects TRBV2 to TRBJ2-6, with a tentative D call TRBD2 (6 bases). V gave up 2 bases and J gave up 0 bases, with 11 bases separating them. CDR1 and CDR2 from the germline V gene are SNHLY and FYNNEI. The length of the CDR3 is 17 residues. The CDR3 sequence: CASSEWASDSGANVLTF. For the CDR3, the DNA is TGTGCCAGCAGTGAATGGGCTAGCGACTCTGGGGCCAACGTCCTGACTTTC.

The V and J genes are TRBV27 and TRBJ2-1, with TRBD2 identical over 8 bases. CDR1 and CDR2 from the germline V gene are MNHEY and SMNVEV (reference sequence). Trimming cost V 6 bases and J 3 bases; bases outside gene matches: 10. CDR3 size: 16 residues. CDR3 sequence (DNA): TGTGCCAGCAGCAAAACGACTAGCGCCGACTACAATGAGCAGTTCTTC. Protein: CASSKTTSADYNEQFF.

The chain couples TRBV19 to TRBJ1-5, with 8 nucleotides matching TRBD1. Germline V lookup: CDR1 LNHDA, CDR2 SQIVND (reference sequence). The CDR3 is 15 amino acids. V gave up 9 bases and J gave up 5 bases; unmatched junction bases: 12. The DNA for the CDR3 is TGTGCCAGCACTATCGACAGGGGTTGGGATCAGCCCCAGCATTTT. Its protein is CASTIDRGWDQPQHF.

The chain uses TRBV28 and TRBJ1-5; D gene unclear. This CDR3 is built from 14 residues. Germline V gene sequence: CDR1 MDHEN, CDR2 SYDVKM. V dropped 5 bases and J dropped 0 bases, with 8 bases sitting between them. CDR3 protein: CASSIPDSNQPQHF. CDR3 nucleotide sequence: TGTGCCAGCAGTATCCCGGATAGCAATCAGCCCCAGCATTTT.

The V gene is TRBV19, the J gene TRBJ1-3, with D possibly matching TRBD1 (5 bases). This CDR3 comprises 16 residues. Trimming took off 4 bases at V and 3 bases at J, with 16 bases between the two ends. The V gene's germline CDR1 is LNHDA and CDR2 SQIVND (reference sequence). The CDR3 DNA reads TGTGCCAGTAGTAGGTTATTCGAGGGGAGTGGAAACACCATATATTTT. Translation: CASSRLFEGSGNTIYF.

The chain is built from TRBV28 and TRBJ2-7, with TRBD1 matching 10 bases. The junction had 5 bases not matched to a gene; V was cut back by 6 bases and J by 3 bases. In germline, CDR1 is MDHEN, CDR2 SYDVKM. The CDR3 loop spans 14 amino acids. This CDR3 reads CASSFGTGDYEQYF. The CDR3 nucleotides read TGTGCCAGCAGCTTCGGGACAGGGGACTACGAGCAGTACTTC.

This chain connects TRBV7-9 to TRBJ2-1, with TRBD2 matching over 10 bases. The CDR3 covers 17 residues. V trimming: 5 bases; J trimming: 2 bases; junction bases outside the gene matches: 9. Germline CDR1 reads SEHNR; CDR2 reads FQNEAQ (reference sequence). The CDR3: CASSPGTSVIPYNEQFF. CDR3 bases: TGTGCCAGCAGCCCGGGGACTAGCGTTATACCCTACAATGAGCAGTTCTTC. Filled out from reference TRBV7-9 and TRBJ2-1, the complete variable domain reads DTGVSQNPRHKITKRGQNVTFRCDPISEHNRLYWYRQTLGQGPEFLTYFQNEAQLEKSRLLSDRFSAERPKGSFSTLEIQRTEQGDSAMYLCASSPGTSVIPYNEQFFGPGTRLTVL.

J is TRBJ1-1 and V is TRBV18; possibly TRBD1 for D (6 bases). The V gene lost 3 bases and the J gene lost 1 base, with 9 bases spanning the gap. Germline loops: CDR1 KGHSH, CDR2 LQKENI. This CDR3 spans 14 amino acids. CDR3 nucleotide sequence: TGTGCCAGCTCACCGTACAGGGAGAACACTGAAGCTTTCTTT. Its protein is CASSPYRENTEAFF.

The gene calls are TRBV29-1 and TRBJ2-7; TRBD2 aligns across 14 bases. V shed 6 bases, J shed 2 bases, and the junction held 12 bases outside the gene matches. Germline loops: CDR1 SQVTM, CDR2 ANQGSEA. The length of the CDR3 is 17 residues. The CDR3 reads CSVIPGLAGVGTYEQYF. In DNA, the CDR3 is TGCAGCGTAATACCGGGACTAGCGGGAGTTGGGACCTACGAGCAGTACTTC.

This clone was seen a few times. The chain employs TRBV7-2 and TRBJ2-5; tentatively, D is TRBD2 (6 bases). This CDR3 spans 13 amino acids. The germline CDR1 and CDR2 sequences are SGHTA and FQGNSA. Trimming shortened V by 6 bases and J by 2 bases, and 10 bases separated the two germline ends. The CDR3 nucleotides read TGTGCCAGCAGGATTAGCGGTCAAGAGACCCAGTACTTC. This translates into CASRISGQETQYF.

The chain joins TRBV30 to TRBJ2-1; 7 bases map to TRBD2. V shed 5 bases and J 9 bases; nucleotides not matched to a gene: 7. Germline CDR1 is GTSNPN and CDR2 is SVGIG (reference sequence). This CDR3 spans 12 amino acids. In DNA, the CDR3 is TGTGCCTGGGGACTCGGCGGGGGTGAGCAGTTCTTC. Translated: CAWGLGGGEQFF. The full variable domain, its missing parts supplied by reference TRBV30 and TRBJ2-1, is SQTIHQWPATLVQPVGSPLSLECTVEGTSNPNLYWYRQAAGRGLQLLFYSVGIGQISSEVPQNLSASRPQDRQFILSSKKLLLSDSGFYLCAWGLGGGEQFFGPGTRLTVL.

DNA for the CDR3: TGTGCCAGCCTCAGTTGGGGGGCTGGCTTTGGAAACACCATATATTTT. It is translated as CASLSWGAGFGNTIYF. This rearrangement joins TRBV21-1 to TRBJ1-3. TRBV21-1 is deemed a pseudogene. The CDR3 is 16 residues long.

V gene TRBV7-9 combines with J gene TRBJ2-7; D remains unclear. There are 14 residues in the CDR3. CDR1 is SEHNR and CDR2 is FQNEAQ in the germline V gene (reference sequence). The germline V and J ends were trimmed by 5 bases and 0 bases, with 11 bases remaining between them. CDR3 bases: TGTGCCAGCAGCCCAGAAGGCAGCTCCTACGAGCAGTACTTC. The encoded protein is CASSPEGSSYEQYF.

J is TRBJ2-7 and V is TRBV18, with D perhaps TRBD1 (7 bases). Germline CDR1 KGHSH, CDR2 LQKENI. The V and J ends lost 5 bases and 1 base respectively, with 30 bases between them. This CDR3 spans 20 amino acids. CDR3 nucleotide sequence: TGTGCCAGCTCAGGGATCCGCGGGACAGTCACATTCAGCAGTTCCTACGAGCAGTACTTC. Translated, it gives CASSGIRGTVTFSSSYEQYF.

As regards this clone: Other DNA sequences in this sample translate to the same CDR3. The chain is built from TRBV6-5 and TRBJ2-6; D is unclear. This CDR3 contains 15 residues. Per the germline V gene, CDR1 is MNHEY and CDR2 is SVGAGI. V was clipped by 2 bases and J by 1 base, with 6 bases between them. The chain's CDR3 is CASSYSSSGANVLTF. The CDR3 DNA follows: TGTGCCAGCAGTTACAGCAGTTCTGGGGCCAACGTCCTGACTTTC.

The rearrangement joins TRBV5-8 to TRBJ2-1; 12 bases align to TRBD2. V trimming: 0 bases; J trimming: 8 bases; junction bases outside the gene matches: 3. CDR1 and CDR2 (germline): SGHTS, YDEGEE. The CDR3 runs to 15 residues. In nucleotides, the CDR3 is TGTGCCAGCAGCTTGGGGACTAGCGGGATCGATGAGCAGTTCTTC. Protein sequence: CASSLGTSGIDEQFF.

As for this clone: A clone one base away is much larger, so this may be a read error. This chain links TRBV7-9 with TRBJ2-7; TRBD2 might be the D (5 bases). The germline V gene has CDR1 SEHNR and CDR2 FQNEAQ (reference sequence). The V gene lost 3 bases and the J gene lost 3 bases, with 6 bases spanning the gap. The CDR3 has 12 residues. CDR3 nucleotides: TGTGCCAGCAGCTTCGGGGTCTACGAGCAGTACTTC. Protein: CASSFGVYEQYF.

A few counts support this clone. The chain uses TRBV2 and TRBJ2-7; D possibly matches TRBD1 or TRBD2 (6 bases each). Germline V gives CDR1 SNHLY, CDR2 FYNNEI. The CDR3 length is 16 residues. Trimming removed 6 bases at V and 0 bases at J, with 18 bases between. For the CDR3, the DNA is TGTGCCAGCAGGAACAGACTAGAAGGGGGCTCCTACGAGCAGTACTTC. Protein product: CASRNRLEGGSYEQYF.

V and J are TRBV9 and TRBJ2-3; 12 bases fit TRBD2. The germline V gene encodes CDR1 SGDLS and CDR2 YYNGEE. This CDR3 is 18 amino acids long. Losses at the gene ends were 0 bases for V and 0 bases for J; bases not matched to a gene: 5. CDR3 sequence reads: CASSVASGRAESTDTQYF. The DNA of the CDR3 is TGTGCCAGCAGCGTAGCTAGCGGGAGGGCCGAAAGCACAGATACGCAGTATTTT.

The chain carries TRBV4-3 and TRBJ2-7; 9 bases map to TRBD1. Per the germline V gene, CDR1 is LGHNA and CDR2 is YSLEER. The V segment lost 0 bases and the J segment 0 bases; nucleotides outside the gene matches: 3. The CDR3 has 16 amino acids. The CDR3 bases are TGCGCCAGCAGCCAAGATTGGGACAGGGCCTCCTACGAGCAGTACTTC. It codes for CASSQDWDRASYEQYF.

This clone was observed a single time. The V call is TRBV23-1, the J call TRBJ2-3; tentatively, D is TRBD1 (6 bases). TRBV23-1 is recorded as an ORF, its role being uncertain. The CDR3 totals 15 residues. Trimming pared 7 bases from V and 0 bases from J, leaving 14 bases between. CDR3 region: CASNARGTSTDTQYF. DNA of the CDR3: TGCGCCAGCAACGCGAGGGGGACAAGCACAGATACGCAGTATTTT.

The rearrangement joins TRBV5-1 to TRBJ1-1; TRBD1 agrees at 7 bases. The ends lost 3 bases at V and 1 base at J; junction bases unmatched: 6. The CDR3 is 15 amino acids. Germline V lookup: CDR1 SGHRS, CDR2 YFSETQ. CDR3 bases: TGCGCCAGCAGCTATACAGGGGTTGGGAACACTGAAGCTTTCTTT. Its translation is CASSYTGVGNTEAFF. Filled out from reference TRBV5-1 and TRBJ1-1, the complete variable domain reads KAGVTQTPRYLIKTRGQQVTLSCSPISGHRSVSWYQQTPGQGLQFLFEYFSETQRNKGNFPGRFSGRQFSNSRSEMNVSTLELGDSALYLCASSYTGVGNTEAFFGQGTRLTVV.

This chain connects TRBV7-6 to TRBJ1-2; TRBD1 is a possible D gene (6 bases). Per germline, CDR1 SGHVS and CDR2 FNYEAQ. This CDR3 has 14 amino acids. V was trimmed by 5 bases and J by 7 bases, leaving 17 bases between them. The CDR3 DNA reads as TGTGCCAGCAGCCCTGGTGGGGGGCTAGGTGGCTACACCTTC. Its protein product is CASSPGGGLGGYTF.

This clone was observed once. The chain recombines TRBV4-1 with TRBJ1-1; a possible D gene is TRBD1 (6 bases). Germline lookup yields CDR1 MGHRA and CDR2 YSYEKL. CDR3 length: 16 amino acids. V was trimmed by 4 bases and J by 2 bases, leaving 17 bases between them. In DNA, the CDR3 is TGCGCCAGCAGCCCCCTCATTGAGGGGGTAAACACTGAAGCTTTCTTT. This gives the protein CASSPLIEGVNTEAFF.